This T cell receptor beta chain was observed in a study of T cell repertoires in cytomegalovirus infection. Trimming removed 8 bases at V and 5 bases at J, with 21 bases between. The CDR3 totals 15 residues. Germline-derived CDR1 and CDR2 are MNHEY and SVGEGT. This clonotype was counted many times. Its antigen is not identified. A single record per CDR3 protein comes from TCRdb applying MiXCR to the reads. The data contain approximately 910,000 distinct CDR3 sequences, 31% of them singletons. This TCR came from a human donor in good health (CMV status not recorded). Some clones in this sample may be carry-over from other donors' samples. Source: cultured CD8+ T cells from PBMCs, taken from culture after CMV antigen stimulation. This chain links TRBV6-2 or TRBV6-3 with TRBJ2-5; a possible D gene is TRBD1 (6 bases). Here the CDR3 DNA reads TGTGCCAGCCAGCGGACAGTCGAGTTCCGGGAGACCCAGTACTTC. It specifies CASQRTVEFRETQYF.